Following are 15 T cell receptor beta chains from one sample sequenced in a study of T cells in localized non-small cell lung cancer (dated by TCRdb to about 2020). Receptor amplification or capture employed the immunoSEQ multiplex PCR assay. The clones in this table, taken by TCRdb from immuneACCESS, are in-frame only. Not every clone is retained; where verified, under half of the shortfall comes from an unresolved V gene, and the cause of the rest is unknown. Across this sample there are some 21,000 clones, with over 75% seen only once. The ten top clones hold 8.4% of the sample. Source: peripheral blood, taken before any cancer treatment. The receptors shown here come from a man aged 40-75 years with stage I lung adenocarcinoma.

V and J are TRBV5-1 and TRBJ2-1; D is perhaps TRBD2 (5 bases). The CDR3 is 12 residues long. Per the germline V gene, CDR1 is SGHRS and CDR2 is YFSETQ. V lost 4 bases and J 9 bases, leaving 11 bases between the germline ends. The CDR3 loop is CASSRTAGEQFF. The CDR3 DNA reads TGCGCCAGCAGCCGTACCGCGGGTGAGCAGTTCTTC.

The sample holds one count of this clone. The CDR3 loop is CASSLEGGAGANVLTF. For the CDR3, the DNA is TGCGCCAGCAGCTTGGAGGGGGGAGCTGGGGCCAACGTCCTGACTTTC. The chain recombines TRBV5-1 with TRBJ2-6; D tentatively fits TRBD1 or TRBD2 (6 bases each). Germline V gene data show CDR1 as SGHRS and CDR2 as YFSETQ. This CDR3 comprises 16 residues. Trimming removed 0 bases from V and 2 bases from J, with 9 bases in between.

The CDR3 is CASSEGWTEAFF. In nucleotides, the CDR3 is TGTGCCAGCAGTGAAGGGTGGACTGAAGCTTTCTTT. The chain couples TRBV6-1 to TRBJ1-1, with D uncertain. Germline V gene lookup returns CDR1 MNHNS and CDR2 SASEGT. V was shortened by 1 base and J by 5 bases, with 5 bases between the two germline ends. This CDR3 contains 12 residues.

The rearrangement joins TRBV5-1 to TRBJ2-7; TRBD1 is a possible D gene (5 bases). The CDR3 has 16 residues. The V end lost 0 bases, the J end lost 1 base, and 14 bases lay between the germline ends. Germline CDR1 SGHRS, CDR2 YFSETQ. The CDR3 region is CASSLGGRAKSYEQYF. The CDR3, as DNA: TGCGCCAGCAGCTTGGGGGGCAGGGCGAAATCCTACGAGCAGTACTTC.

V is TRBV7-4 and J is TRBJ1-1; tentative D call: TRBD1 (6 bases). The CDR3 runs 16 residues. Looked up from germline, CDR1 is SGHVT and CDR2 is SQSDAQ. Trimming stripped 2 bases from V and 1 base from J, with 14 bases between. CDR3 nucleotides: TGTGCCAGCAGCTTACTAGTCGGCAGGGGGAACACTGAAGCTTTCTTT. Its protein is CASSLLVGRGNTEAFF.

The rearrangement joins TRBV7-3 to TRBJ1-1; perhaps TRBD1 as D (5 bases). The ends were cut back, 5 bases at V and 5 bases at J, with 12 bases in the middle. Germline CDR1 SGHTA, CDR2 FQGTGA. This CDR3 has 13 residues. CDR3: CASSTSRETEAFF. CDR3 in DNA: TGTGCCAGCAGCACGAGCAGGGAAACTGAAGCTTTCTTT.

This chain links TRBV5-5 with TRBJ1-1, with unresolved D. The germline V gene has CDR1 SGHKS and CDR2 YYEKEE (reference sequence). This CDR3 has 15 residues. The V end was cut by 0 bases, the J end by 3 bases, with 12 bases between. The CDR3 protein is CASSLGGEGYTEAFF. CDR3 DNA sequence: TGTGCCAGCAGCTTGGGTGGGGAAGGGTACACTGAAGCTTTCTTT.

The chain is built from TRBV7-9 and TRBJ2-5, with D tentatively TRBD1 (5 bases). The end of the DNA fits TRBJ2-7 better, so the J call may be wrong. In germline, CDR1 is SEHNR, CDR2 FQNEAQ (reference sequence). The CDR3 runs to 14 residues. The CDR3 sequence is CASSLSRQSYEQYF. DNA of the CDR3: TGTGCCAGCAGCTTATCGAGACAGTCCTACGAGCAGTACTTC.

This chain uses TRBV19 with TRBJ2-1, with a weak D call TRBD2 (6 bases). Germline values: CDR1 LNHDA, CDR2 SQIVND (reference sequence). The CDR3 runs to 13 residues. Trimming cost V 5 bases and J 14 bases, with 19 bases left between them. The DNA of the CDR3 is TGTGCCAGTAGTCCAAACAACCAGGGCGGGAAGTTCTTC. Amino acids: CASSPNNQGGKFF.

The rearrangement uses TRBV7-2 and TRBJ2-7; D ambiguous. This CDR3 spans 15 amino acids. Germline V lookup: CDR1 SGHTA, CDR2 FQGNSA. Trimming removed 1 base from V and 6 bases from J, with 16 bases in between. The CDR3 nucleotides read TGTGCCAGCAGCTTAGATTGGGTTTCGGACCGCGAGCAGTACTTC. Protein sequence: CASSLDWVSDREQYF.

The chain is built from TRBV11-3 and TRBJ2-1, with D perhaps TRBD2 (7 bases). The CDR3 is 16 residues long. The ends were cut back, 5 bases at V and 1 base at J, with 15 bases in the middle. Germline loops: CDR1 SGHNT, CDR2 YENEEA. The CDR3 protein is CASSPRGGQSYNEQFF. The CDR3 DNA reads as TGTGCCAGCAGCCCTCGCGGGGGCCAGTCCTACAATGAGCAGTTCTTC.

This clone was found once. V is TRBV11-2 and J is TRBJ2-3; D unclear. The CDR3 extends over 15 amino acids. Deletions cut 5 bases from V and 0 bases from J, with 12 bases between. CDR1 and CDR2 (germline): SGHAT, FQNNGV. CDR3 amino acids: CASSLRGFSTDTQYF. The CDR3, as DNA: TGTGCCAGCAGCCTAAGAGGATTTAGCACAGATACGCAGTATTTT.

This chain uses TRBV6-5 with TRBJ2-5; TRBD2 agrees at 7 bases. The V gene's germline CDR1 is MNHEY and CDR2 SVGAGI. The CDR3 is made up of 14 amino acids. Trimming cost V 0 bases and J 4 bases; bases outside gene matches: 2. The CDR3 DNA reads TGTGCCAGCAGTTACTCCGGGGAGGGAGAGACCCAGTACTTC. This sequence encodes CASSYSGEGETQYF.

The V gene is TRBV27, the J gene TRBJ1-1; no clear D gene. The V end was cut by 1 base, the J end by 1 base, with 7 bases between. The germline CDR1 and CDR2 sequences are MNHEY and SMNVEV (reference sequence). This CDR3 has 14 amino acids. In DNA, the CDR3 is TGTGCCAGCAGTTTATTGTCCGGGAACACTGAAGCTTTCTTT. Protein product: CASSLLSGNTEAFF.

This sequence joins TRBV1 and TRBJ2-5; TRBD2, the table's D call, lacks a check against the DNA. TRBV1 has pseudogene status. The CDR3 is 19 residues long. CDR3 bases: TGCACCAGCAGCCCCCGAGAGGGGACTAGCGGGAGGGGGGAAGAGACCCAGTACTTC. Its translation is CTSSPREGTSGRGEETQYF.